A selection of T cell receptor beta chains follows, all from one sample in a study of blood T cell repertoires in COVID-19. TCRdb's copy holds only in-frame clones and misses some; the assay was immunoSEQ multiplex PCR. The sample contains 120,000 to 150,000 clones, 84% of which appear only once. Sequencing was performed on peripheral blood. These receptors all come from a human donor in a cohort sampled during active COVID-19. The CDR3 runs from the conserved cysteine through the conserved F or W. The D gene is left open where the match is weak. Some rows have no size entry. The others give once, few or many, or a class for an expanded clone.

d_call: -
v_call: TRBV5-1
clone_size: -
j_call: TRBJ2-7
cdr3_nt: TGCGCCAGCAGCTTGCAGGTTAGCTCCTACGAGCAGTACTTC
cdr3_aa: CASSLQVSSYEQYF

d_call: TRBD1
v_call: TRBV14
clone_size: -
j_call: TRBJ1-1
cdr3_nt: TGTGCCAGCAGCCAATATCCAGGGGGCACTGAAGCTTTCTTT
cdr3_aa: CASSQYPGGTEAFF

d_call: TRBD1
v_call: TRBV7-6
clone_size: -
j_call: TRBJ2-5
cdr3_nt: TGTGCCAGCAGCTTAGAACAGGACAGGGGGCCATATCAGACCCAGTACTTC
cdr3_aa: CASSLEQDRGPYQTQYF

d_call: -
v_call: TRBV2
clone_size: -
j_call: TRBJ1-2
cdr3_nt: TGTGCCAGCAGGGAGCAGCCGGGCTACACCTTC
cdr3_aa: CASREQPGYTF

d_call: TRBD2
v_call: TRBV19
clone_size: few
j_call: TRBJ2-3
cdr3_nt: TGTGCCAGTCGGTCCTCCCGACTAGCGGGGGGAACGGGCACAGATACGCAGTATTTT
cdr3_aa: CASRSSRLAGGTGTDTQYF

d_call: TRBD1
v_call: TRBV7-2
clone_size: -
j_call: TRBJ2-6
cdr3_nt: TGTGCCAGCAGCGGCCGCGCAGGGGGCATATCTGGGGCCAACGTCCTGACTTTC
cdr3_aa: CASSGRAGGISGANVLTF

d_call: -
v_call: TRBV6-5
clone_size: few
j_call: TRBJ1-1
cdr3_nt: TGTGCCAGCAGTAGGACAGTTTCGAACACTGAAGCTTTCTTT
cdr3_aa: CASSRTVSNTEAFF

d_call: -
v_call: TRBV20-1
clone_size: -
j_call: TRBJ1-4
cdr3_nt: TGCAGTGCTTCCCAATGGGGGGAACTGTTTTTT
cdr3_aa: CSASQWGELFF

d_call: TRBD1
v_call: TRBV7-9
clone_size: -
j_call: TRBJ1-6
cdr3_nt: TGTGCCAGCAGCTCTATTCCGGGACAGGGGGCTAGTTCACCCCTCCACTTT
cdr3_aa: CASSSIPGQGASSPLHF

d_call: -
v_call: TRBV28
clone_size: -
j_call: TRBJ1-5
cdr3_nt: TGTGCCAGCAGTCTCCGGACTGCCATCAACAATCAGCCCCAGCATTTT
cdr3_aa: CASSLRTAINNQPQHF

d_call: -
v_call: TRBV2
clone_size: -
j_call: TRBJ1-5
cdr3_nt: TGTGCCAGCAGTTGGAGGGGAAATCAGCCCCAGCATTTT
cdr3_aa: CASSWRGNQPQHF

d_call: TRBD2
v_call: TRBV25-1
clone_size: -
j_call: TRBJ2-5
cdr3_nt: TGTGCCAGCCGGTTAGCGGGGGGGCCTACCCGAGAGACCCAGTACTTC
cdr3_aa: CASRLAGGPTRETQYF

d_call: TRBD1
v_call: TRBV12-5
clone_size: -
j_call: TRBJ2-6
cdr3_nt: TGTGCTAGTGGTAACGGGACAGGGGCTATCCTGGCGGGGGCCAACGTCCTGACTTTC
cdr3_aa: CASGNGTGAILAGANVLTF

d_call: TRBD2
v_call: TRBV19
clone_size: -
j_call: TRBJ2-7
cdr3_nt: TGTGCCAGTAGTCCACTAGCGGGGGCCGCCTACGAGCAGTACTTC
cdr3_aa: CASSPLAGAAYEQYF

d_call: -
v_call: TRBV2
clone_size: -
j_call: TRBJ2-7
cdr3_nt: TGTGCCAGCGGCGGGACAGTCTACGAGCAGTACTTC
cdr3_aa: CASGGTVYEQYF

d_call: -
v_call: TRBV6-1
clone_size: few
j_call: TRBJ2-3
cdr3_nt: TGTGCCAGCAGTGAAATCAGGGTTAGCACAGATACGCAGTATTTT
cdr3_aa: CASSEIRVSTDTQYF

d_call: TRBD2
v_call: TRBV5-1
clone_size: -
j_call: TRBJ2-3
cdr3_nt: TGCGCCAGCAGCTCGGGGGGAAGCACAGATACGCAGTATTTT
cdr3_aa: CASSSGGSTDTQYF

d_call: TRBD2
v_call: TRBV10-3
clone_size: -
j_call: TRBJ2-3
cdr3_nt: TGTGCCATCAGTGAGCCGACTAGCGGGGGGGCGGATACGCAGTATTTT
cdr3_aa: CAISEPTSGGADTQYF

d_call: -
v_call: TRBV14
clone_size: -
j_call: TRBJ1-5
cdr3_nt: TGTGCCAGCAGCCAAGGCAGGGCGGGACAGCCCCAGCATTTT
cdr3_aa: CASSQGRAGQPQHF

d_call: TRBD1
v_call: TRBV5-1
clone_size: -
j_call: TRBJ1-6
cdr3_nt: TGCGCCAGCAGCCCGAAACAGGGGGCGCCGGCTTCACCCCTCCACTTT
cdr3_aa: CASSPKQGAPASPLHF

d_call: -
v_call: TRBV27
clone_size: once
j_call: TRBJ1-6
cdr3_nt: TGTGCCAGCAGCCCTGTCGATTCACCCCTCCACTTT
cdr3_aa: CASSPVDSPLHF

d_call: -
v_call: TRBV2
clone_size: -
j_call: TRBJ2-3
cdr3_nt: TGTGCCAGCAGTGGGCCACAGGGAATCGAGGACTCAGATACGCAGTATTTT
cdr3_aa: CASSGPQGIEDSDTQYF

d_call: TRBD2
v_call: TRBV10-2
clone_size: -
j_call: TRBJ2-7
cdr3_nt: TGCGCCAGCTCGGGGGGGCGACTCGAGCAGTACTTC
cdr3_aa: CASSGGRLEQYF

d_call: -
v_call: TRBV4-1
clone_size: -
j_call: TRBJ2-3
cdr3_nt: TGCGCCAGCAGCCGGGGGGAAGGAGATACGCAGTATTTT
cdr3_aa: CASSRGEGDTQYF

d_call: -
v_call: TRBV29-1
clone_size: -
j_call: TRBJ2-3
cdr3_nt: TGCAGCGTTGACGGAGACGCTTATAGCACAGATACGCAGTATTTT
cdr3_aa: CSVDGDAYSTDTQYF

d_call: -
v_call: TRBV3-1/TRBV3-2
clone_size: -
j_call: TRBJ1-5
cdr3_nt: TGTGCCAGCAGCCAAGATCCGGTGGGCAATCAGCCCCAGCATTTT
cdr3_aa: CASSQDPVGNQPQHF

d_call: TRBD1
v_call: TRBV5-1
clone_size: -
j_call: TRBJ1-4
cdr3_nt: TGCGCCAGCAGCTTGGGACAGGGTAGCGAAAAACTGTTTTTT
cdr3_aa: CASSLGQGSEKLFF

d_call: -
v_call: TRBV28
clone_size: -
j_call: TRBJ2-3
cdr3_nt: TGTGCCAGCAGTTTATTCACTGGGGGCTCAGATACGCAGTATTTT
cdr3_aa: CASSLFTGGSDTQYF

d_call: TRBD1
v_call: TRBV29-1
clone_size: -
j_call: TRBJ1-4
cdr3_nt: TGCAGCGTCGAGACAGGGGTAGATGAAAAACTGTTTTTT
cdr3_aa: CSVETGVDEKLFF

d_call: -
v_call: TRBV15
clone_size: -
j_call: TRBJ1-6
cdr3_nt: TGTGCCACCAGCAGAGATCTCACCGGGGAGGGGTCACCCCTCCACTTT
cdr3_aa: CATSRDLTGEGSPLHF

d_call: TRBD2
v_call: TRBV5-1
clone_size: -
j_call: TRBJ2-1
cdr3_nt: TGCGCCAGCAGCTGGAGACTAGCGGGGGGGTACAATGAGCAGTTCTTC
cdr3_aa: CASSWRLAGGYNEQFF

d_call: TRBD2
v_call: TRBV10-3
clone_size: -
j_call: TRBJ2-1
cdr3_nt: TGTGCCATCATGAAAACTAGCGGGGTTTACAATGAGCAGTTCTTC
cdr3_aa: CAIMKTSGVYNEQFF

d_call: -
v_call: TRBV2
clone_size: -
j_call: TRBJ2-7
cdr3_nt: TGTGCCAGCAGTGGTGGCATACCCTCCTACGAGCAGTACTTC
cdr3_aa: CASSGGIPSYEQYF

d_call: -
v_call: TRBV11-3
clone_size: -
j_call: TRBJ2-1
cdr3_nt: TGTGCCAGCAGCTTAGGCGGGTACCCCTACAATGAGCAGTTCTTC
cdr3_aa: CASSLGGYPYNEQFF

d_call: TRBD1
v_call: TRBV7-9
clone_size: once
j_call: TRBJ1-6
cdr3_nt: TGTGCCAGCAGCGTCGACAGGGGTAATTCACCCCTCCACTTT
cdr3_aa: CASSVDRGNSPLHF

d_call: TRBD1
v_call: TRBV10-3
clone_size: -
j_call: TRBJ1-6
cdr3_nt: TGTGCCATCAGTGAGTCACCGACAGGGAATGGCTCACCCCTCCACTTT
cdr3_aa: CAISESPTGNGSPLHF

d_call: TRBD2
v_call: TRBV7-9
clone_size: -
j_call: TRBJ2-5
cdr3_nt: TGTGCCAGCAGCGGGGCGGGGAGGGCAGAGACCCAGTACTTC
cdr3_aa: CASSGAGRAETQYF

d_call: TRBD1
v_call: TRBV19
clone_size: -
j_call: TRBJ2-6
cdr3_nt: TGTGCCAGTAGTATCGGGACAGGGGGAACTGGGGCCAACGTCCTGACTTTC
cdr3_aa: CASSIGTGGTGANVLTF

d_call: TRBD2
v_call: TRBV5-4
clone_size: -
j_call: TRBJ2-1
cdr3_nt: TGTGCCAGCAGGTTAGAACTAGCGGGGAAGAACAATGAGCAGTTCTTC
cdr3_aa: CASRLELAGKNNEQFF

d_call: TRBD1
v_call: TRBV6-5
clone_size: -
j_call: TRBJ2-7
cdr3_nt: TGTGCCAGCAGTACGCCGACAGGGACCTCCTACGAGCAGTACTTC
cdr3_aa: CASSTPTGTSYEQYF

d_call: -
v_call: TRBV3-1/TRBV3-2
clone_size: -
j_call: TRBJ1-5
cdr3_nt: TGTGCCAGCAGCCAAGATTGGGGGGGAAGTCAGCCCCAGCATTTT
cdr3_aa: CASSQDWGGSQPQHF

d_call: -
v_call: TRBV19
clone_size: -
j_call: TRBJ2-5
cdr3_nt: TGTGCCAGTAGCCCCAGTCGGCGGGGTGCCGGGGAGACCCAGTACTTC
cdr3_aa: CASSPSRRGAGETQYF

d_call: -
v_call: TRBV5-4
clone_size: -
j_call: TRBJ1-2
cdr3_nt: TGTGCCAGCAGCTTAAGAGGCGCAGGCTACACCTTC
cdr3_aa: CASSLRGAGYTF

d_call: -
v_call: TRBV5-4
clone_size: -
j_call: TRBJ2-1
cdr3_nt: TGTGCCAGCAGTCCCGTCGGGGGTATTGGCTCCTACAATGAGCAGTTCTTC
cdr3_aa: CASSPVGGIGSYNEQFF

d_call: -
v_call: TRBV28
clone_size: -
j_call: TRBJ2-7
cdr3_nt: TGTGCCAGCAGTTTGGACAAGTCCTACGAGCAGTACTTC
cdr3_aa: CASSLDKSYEQYF

d_call: TRBD2
v_call: TRBV5-1
clone_size: -
j_call: TRBJ2-2
cdr3_nt: TGCGCCAGCAGCTTCGGGGGGGACACCGGGGAGCTGTTTTTT
cdr3_aa: CASSFGGDTGELFF

d_call: -
v_call: TRBV11-2
clone_size: once
j_call: TRBJ2-7
cdr3_nt: TGTGCCAGCAGCTACACCCGAGGGCCCTACGAGCAGTACTTC
cdr3_aa: CASSYTRGPYEQYF

d_call: -
v_call: TRBV24-1
clone_size: -
j_call: TRBJ2-2
cdr3_nt: TGTGCCACCAGTGAGAGTTGGAACACCGGGGAGCTGTTTTTT
cdr3_aa: CATSESWNTGELFF

d_call: -
v_call: TRBV28
clone_size: -
j_call: TRBJ1-5
cdr3_nt: TGTGCCAGCAGTTGGAGCCAGGGGCTCGGGTCGATTGGTCAGCCCCAGCATTTT
cdr3_aa: CASSWSQGLGSIGQPQHF

d_call: TRBD1
v_call: TRBV7-2
clone_size: few
j_call: TRBJ1-2
cdr3_nt: TGTGCCAGCAGCTCCAACAGGGGAGGCTACACCTTC
cdr3_aa: CASSSNRGGYTF

d_call: TRBD1
v_call: TRBV9
clone_size: few
j_call: TRBJ2-7
cdr3_nt: TGTGCCAGCAGCGTAACACCCGGGACAGGCCCCGGCGAGCAGTACTTC
cdr3_aa: CASSVTPGTGPGEQYF

d_call: -
v_call: TRBV9
clone_size: once
j_call: TRBJ1-2
cdr3_nt: TGTGCCAGCAGCCCTTCCACAGTCCCCTATGGCTACACCTTC
cdr3_aa: CASSPSTVPYGYTF

d_call: -
v_call: TRBV19
clone_size: -
j_call: TRBJ2-7
cdr3_nt: TGTGCCAGTAGTTCGGACCTAGCGAGCTCCTACGAGCAGTACTTC
cdr3_aa: CASSSDLASSYEQYF

d_call: -
v_call: TRBV2
clone_size: -
j_call: TRBJ2-3
cdr3_nt: TGTGCCAGCAGTAATGCGGTGATGAAGGCAGATACGCAGTATTTT
cdr3_aa: CASSNAVMKADTQYF

d_call: TRBD1
v_call: TRBV24-1
clone_size: -
j_call: TRBJ2-3
cdr3_nt: TGTGCCACCAGTGATACGGGACAGGGGGCTAGGGATACGCAGTATTTT
cdr3_aa: CATSDTGQGARDTQYF